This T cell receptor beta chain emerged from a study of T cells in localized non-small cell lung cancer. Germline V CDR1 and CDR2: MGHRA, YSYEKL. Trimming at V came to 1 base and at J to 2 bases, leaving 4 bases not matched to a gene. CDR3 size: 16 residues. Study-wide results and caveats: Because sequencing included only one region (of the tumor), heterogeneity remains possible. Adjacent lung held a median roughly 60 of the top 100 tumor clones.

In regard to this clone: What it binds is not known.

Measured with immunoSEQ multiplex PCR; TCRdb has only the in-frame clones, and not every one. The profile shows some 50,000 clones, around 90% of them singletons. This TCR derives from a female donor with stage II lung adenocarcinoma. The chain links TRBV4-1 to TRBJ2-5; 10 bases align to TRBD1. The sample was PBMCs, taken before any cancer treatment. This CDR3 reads CASSQVRTGGQETQYF. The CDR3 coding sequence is TGCGCCAGCAGCCAAGTAAGGACAGGGGGACAAGAGACCCAGTACTTC.